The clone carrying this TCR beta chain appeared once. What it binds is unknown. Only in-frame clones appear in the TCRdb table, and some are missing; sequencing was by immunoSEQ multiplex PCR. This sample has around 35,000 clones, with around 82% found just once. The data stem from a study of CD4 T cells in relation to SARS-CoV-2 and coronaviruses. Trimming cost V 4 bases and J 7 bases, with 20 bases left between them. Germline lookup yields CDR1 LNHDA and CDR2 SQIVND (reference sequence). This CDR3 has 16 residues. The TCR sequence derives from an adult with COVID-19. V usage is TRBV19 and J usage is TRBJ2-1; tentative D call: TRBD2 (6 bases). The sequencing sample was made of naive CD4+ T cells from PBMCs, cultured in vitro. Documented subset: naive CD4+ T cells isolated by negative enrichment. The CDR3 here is CASSTALAPGGNEQFF. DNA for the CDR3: TGTGCCAGTAGTACCGCACTAGCCCCGGGCGGGAATGAGCAGTTCTTC. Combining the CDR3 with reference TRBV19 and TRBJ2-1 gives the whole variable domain DGGITQSPKYLFRKEGQNVTLSCEQNLNHDAMYWYRQDPGQGLRLIYYSQIVNDFQKGDIAEGYSVSREKKESFPLTVTSAQKNPTAFYLCASSTALAPGGNEQFFGPGTRLTVL.